This is a list of T cell receptor beta chains from one sample in a study of shared clonotypes between healthy human individuals. The protocol was immunoSEQ multiplex PCR, while the TCRdb copy is restricted to in-frame clones and leaves out a portion. The sample lists some 650,000 clones, more than 95% occurring once. The material sequenced was naive CD4+ T cells sorted from blood. Receptors were obtained from a woman in her 30s in good health. The CDR3 runs from the conserved cysteine through the conserved F or W. Each record gives: J gene, clone size, D gene, V gene, CDR3 protein. The D gene is left open where the match is weak. Not every row has a clone size; where given, it reads once, few, many or a size class.

TRBJ2-1 - - TRBV19 CASMALSSYNEQFF
TRBJ2-3 - TRBD2 TRBV28 CASSRSGIGTDTQYF
TRBJ1-5 once TRBD1 TRBV7-2 CASSARTGSNQPQHF
TRBJ2-2 - TRBD2 TRBV5-1 CASITSGANTGELFF
TRBJ2-7 - TRBD2 TRBV2 CASSETSGGYEQYF
TRBJ2-1 - - TRBV5-1 CASSYSTANNEQFF
TRBJ1-5 - - TRBV28 CASSLKIGNQPQHF
TRBJ2-7 - - TRBV6-1 CAINSWVYEQYF
TRBJ1-1 - - TRBV5-4 CASSLVGIPINTEAFF
TRBJ1-4 few - TRBV10-2 CASSGSATNEKLFF
TRBJ2-5 - - TRBV30 CAWSVQGAQTQYF
TRBJ2-7 - TRBD1 TRBV5-1 CASSMTGFHEQYF
TRBJ1-5 once - TRBV28 CASKEGSDQPQHF
TRBJ1-5 - - TRBV19 CASTLGEGENNQPQHF
TRBJ2-5 - - TRBV6-5 CASSYDLTETQYF
TRBJ1-1 - - TRBV10-2 CASSDWRVDSRTSEAFF
TRBJ1-3 - - TRBV5-6 CASSSPGTLSGNTIYF
TRBJ2-2 - TRBD2 TRBV5-4 CASSLTPGGRASGELFF
- - TRBD1 TRBV2 CASNVGQEFYEQYF
TRBJ2-5 - TRBD2 TRBV7-9 CASSLQSSGSITQYF
TRBJ2-7 - - TRBV7-9 CASSSQAPGLRARQVEQYF
TRBJ2-1 - - TRBV28 CASSLTAPGVYNEQFF
TRBJ1-1 - - TRBV9 CASSVDTFYTEAFF
TRBJ1-4 - - TRBV5-1 CASSPSTVRNEKLFF
TRBJ1-1 - TRBD1 TRBV11-3 CASSLVQGGEAFF
TRBJ2-5 - - TRBV5-4 CASSVGFTLGETQYF
TRBJ1-3 - - TRBV6-1 CASSEVLGFGVRSGNTIYF
TRBJ2-3 - TRBD2 TRBV11-2 CASSPHNEGLAVTDTQYF
TRBJ2-1 - - TRBV9 CASSVAVGGSGYNEQFF
TRBJ2-4 once - TRBV2 CASSAGSLNIQYF
TRBJ2-5 - TRBD2 TRBV5-1 CASSLLAGAPETQYF
TRBJ2-5 - - TRBV6-5 CASSYEGGEAETQYF
TRBJ2-7 - - TRBV2 CASSAPYEQYF
TRBJ2-2 - - TRBV30 CAWSKTNWGRAGELFF
TRBJ2-1 - - TRBV19 CASSIQTPALGASYNEQFF
TRBJ1-6 - - TRBV11-3 CASSSTPNSPLHF
TRBJ1-1 once - TRBV18 CASSPGGRGTEAFF
TRBJ2-7 - TRBD1 TRBV11-1 CASSLLGQVPYEQYF
TRBJ2-1 - - TRBV5-1 CASSLGSYNEQFF
TRBJ1-2 - - TRBV5-1 CASSSAVAGGYTF
TRBJ2-7 once - TRBV7-9 CASSSDMKPLHEQYF
TRBJ2-7 - - TRBV5-5 CASSFFDLTAVYEQYF
TRBJ1-1 - TRBD1 TRBV11-1 CASSLTGGFAMNTEAFF
TRBJ2-5 - - TRBV27 CASSLWRGSLTETQYF
TRBJ2-1 - TRBD2 TRBV19 CASSTPGLDNEQFF
TRBJ2-7 - - TRBV27 CASSTQGVGIYEQYF
TRBJ1-4 - - TRBV19 CASRGPLGTSEKLFF
TRBJ2-1 - TRBD2 TRBV5-1 CASSLDLAGSNEQFF
TRBJ1-4 - - TRBV2 CASSGLVGTGEKLFF
TRBJ2-3 - TRBD2 TRBV30 CAWRVGGSTDTQYF
TRBJ2-1 - - TRBV5-1 CASSKDSALYNEQFF
TRBJ2-7 - TRBD2 TRBV5-6 CASSSLAGEYEQYF